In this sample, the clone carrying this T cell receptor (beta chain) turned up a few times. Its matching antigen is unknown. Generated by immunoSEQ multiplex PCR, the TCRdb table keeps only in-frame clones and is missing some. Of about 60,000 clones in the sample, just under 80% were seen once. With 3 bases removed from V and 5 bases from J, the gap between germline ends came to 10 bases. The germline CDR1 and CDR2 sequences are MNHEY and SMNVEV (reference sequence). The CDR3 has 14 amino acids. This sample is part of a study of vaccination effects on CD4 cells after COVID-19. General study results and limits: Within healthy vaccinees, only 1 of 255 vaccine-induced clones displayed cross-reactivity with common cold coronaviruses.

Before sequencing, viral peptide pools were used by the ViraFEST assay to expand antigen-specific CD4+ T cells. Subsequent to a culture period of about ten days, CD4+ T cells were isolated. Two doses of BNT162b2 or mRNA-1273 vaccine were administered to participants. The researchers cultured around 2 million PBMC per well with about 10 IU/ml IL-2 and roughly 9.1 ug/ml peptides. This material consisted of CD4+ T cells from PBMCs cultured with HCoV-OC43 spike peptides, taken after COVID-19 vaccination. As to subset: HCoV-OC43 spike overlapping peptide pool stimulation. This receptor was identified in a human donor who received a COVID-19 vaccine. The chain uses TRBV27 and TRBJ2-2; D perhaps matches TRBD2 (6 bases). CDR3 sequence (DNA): TGTGCCAGCAGTTTGAGGAGGGCAACCGGGGAGCTGTTTTTT. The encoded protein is CASSLRRATGELFF.